Listed below are T cell receptor beta chains from one sample, sequenced in a study of T-cell reconstitution after alpha-beta-depleted transplantation in children. TCRdb re-analysed the PCR reads in MiXCR, keeping a single row per CDR3 protein. This table holds over 3,000 distinct CDR3 sequences, approximately 10% found once. This sample comprised PBMCs, mostly from graft donor cells, obtained 360 days after TCRalphabeta/CD19-depleted stem cell transplant. These receptor sequences come from a patient under 10 years old who had a stem cell transplant for inherited bone marrow failure, so the T cells may come from the graft donor. Each CDR3 is given with its conserved first and last residue. D genes are given only for firm matches. Clone size appears in some rows only: once, few, many, or a class for an expanded clone.

d_gene: NA
abundance: many
v_gene: TRBV7-9
j_gene: TRBJ1-2
CDR3nt: TGTGCCAGCAGCTCCCGGGGGGGGGACTATGGCTACACCTTC
CDR3aa: CASSSRGGDYGYTF

d_gene: TRBD1
abundance: medium-sized
v_gene: TRBV20-1
j_gene: TRBJ2-1
CDR3nt: TGCACAATACAACAGGGGAGTGAGCAGTTCTTC
CDR3aa: CTIQQGSEQFF

d_gene: TRBD1
abundance: many
v_gene: TRBV7-9
j_gene: TRBJ1-1
CDR3nt: TGTGCCAGCAGCCAGAACAGGGGAACTGAAGCTTTCTTT
CDR3aa: CASSQNRGTEAFF

d_gene: NA
abundance: many
v_gene: TRBV7-9
j_gene: TRBJ2-7
CDR3nt: TGTGCCAGCAGCCCCGGAGGTCCCTACGAGCAGTACTTC
CDR3aa: CASSPGGPYEQYF

d_gene: TRBD1
abundance: few
v_gene: TRBV5-3
j_gene: TRBJ2-6
CDR3nt: TGTGCCAGAAGCTTACCGGGACAGGGGATTGTGGCCAACGTCCTGACTTTC
CDR3aa: CARSLPGQGIVANVLTF

d_gene: NA
abundance: NA
v_gene: TRBV5-1
j_gene: TRBJ1-3
CDR3nt: TGCGCCAGCAGCTTGGCCGGAGGGGCGAACGGAAACACCATATATTTT
CDR3aa: CASSLAGGANGNTIYF

d_gene: NA
abundance: NA
v_gene: TRBV12-3/TRBV12-4
j_gene: TRBJ2-4
CDR3nt: TGTGCCAGCACCACAATAGCCAAAAACATTCAGTACTTC
CDR3aa: CASTTIAKNIQYF

d_gene: NA
abundance: NA
v_gene: TRBV7-9
j_gene: TRBJ1-1
CDR3nt: TGCGCCAGCAGCCGGTGGTGGGGCGCGGACACTGAAGCTTTCTTT
CDR3aa: CASSRWWGADTEAFF

d_gene: NA
abundance: many
v_gene: TRBV7-9
j_gene: TRBJ1-2
CDR3nt: TGTGCCAGCAGCTTAGGCTTACGGGCCGATGGCTACACCTTC
CDR3aa: CASSLGLRADGYTF

d_gene: TRBD2
abundance: NA
v_gene: TRBV7-3
j_gene: TRBJ2-3
CDR3nt: TGTGCCAGCAGCTTAATCCCAGCGGGGGACCTCCCAGATACGCAGTATTTT
CDR3aa: CASSLIPAGDLPDTQYF

d_gene: TRBD1
abundance: many
v_gene: TRBV14
j_gene: TRBJ2-7
CDR3nt: TGTGCCAGCAGCCAAGCGACAGGGGAACACTACGAGCAGTACTTC
CDR3aa: CASSQATGEHYEQYF

d_gene: NA
abundance: many
v_gene: TRBV7-9
j_gene: TRBJ1-2
CDR3nt: TGTGCCAGCAGCTTGCAAGGGGGAAACTATGGCTACACCTTC
CDR3aa: CASSLQGGNYGYTF

d_gene: NA
abundance: many
v_gene: TRBV10-1
j_gene: TRBJ2-7
CDR3nt: TGCGCCAGCAGTGGGGACCCTAGTGCTGGGGAGCAGTACTTC
CDR3aa: CASSGDPSAGEQYF

d_gene: NA
abundance: many
v_gene: TRBV6-1
j_gene: TRBJ1-5
CDR3nt: TGTGCCAGTACCCACTTGGGAGTAGACAATCAGCCCCAGCATTTT
CDR3aa: CASTHLGVDNQPQHF

d_gene: TRBD2
abundance: many
v_gene: TRBV20-1
j_gene: TRBJ2-3
CDR3nt: TGCAGTGCTAGAGATCACACTAGCGGGAGTGGCACAGATACGCAGTATTTT
CDR3aa: CSARDHTSGSGTDTQYF

d_gene: TRBD1
abundance: many
v_gene: TRBV7-9
j_gene: TRBJ1-2
CDR3nt: TGTGCCAGCAGCTTAGACAGGGGCTATGGCTACACCTTC
CDR3aa: CASSLDRGYGYTF

d_gene: TRBD2
abundance: many
v_gene: TRBV12-3/TRBV12-4
j_gene: TRBJ2-3
CDR3nt: TGTGCCATCAGTTCGGGGACTAGCGGGAGTCGACCCGGCACAGATACGCAGTATTTT
CDR3aa: CAISSGTSGSRPGTDTQYF

d_gene: NA
abundance: many
v_gene: TRBV20-1
j_gene: TRBJ1-5
CDR3nt: TGCAGTGCGTATCGGGTGGTCAGTCAGCCCCAGCATTTT
CDR3aa: CSAYRVVSQPQHF

d_gene: NA
abundance: many
v_gene: TRBV18
j_gene: TRBJ2-1
CDR3nt: TGTGCCAGCTCACCCCTTGGGGGTATCCTAAGTGTCAATGAGCAGTTCTTC
CDR3aa: CASSPLGGILSVNEQFF

d_gene: NA
abundance: many
v_gene: TRBV7-2
j_gene: TRBJ1-3
CDR3nt: TGTGCCAGCAGCTTCAGTCGTTTCTCTGGAAACACCATATATTTT
CDR3aa: CASSFSRFSGNTIYF

d_gene: NA
abundance: once
v_gene: TRBV27
j_gene: TRBJ2-3
CDR3nt: TGTGCCAGCAGTTCCCTCGGGGCGGGACGGGATACGCAGTATTTT
CDR3aa: CASSSLGAGRDTQYF

d_gene: TRBD1
abundance: once
v_gene: TRBV27
j_gene: TRBJ2-7
CDR3nt: TGTGCCAGCAGAAGACAGGGTGTTTCCTACGAGCAGTACTTC
CDR3aa: CASRRQGVSYEQYF

d_gene: NA
abundance: few
v_gene: TRBV20-1
j_gene: TRBJ2-5
CDR3nt: TGCAGCGCGGCCGCGGGGCCGGGCGGGGAGACCCAGTACTTC
CDR3aa: CSAAAGPGGETQYF

d_gene: NA
abundance: many
v_gene: TRBV7-2
j_gene: TRBJ2-3
CDR3nt: TGTGCCAGCAGCTTACCCAGGGGTGGGACAGATACGCAGTATTTT
CDR3aa: CASSLPRGGTDTQYF

d_gene: NA
abundance: many
v_gene: TRBV7-2
j_gene: TRBJ1-1
CDR3nt: TGTGCCAGCAGCTTAGGGGCCTGGGGAACCTCTGAAGCTTTCTTT
CDR3aa: CASSLGAWGTSEAFF

d_gene: TRBD2
abundance: many
v_gene: TRBV5-1
j_gene: TRBJ2-5
CDR3nt: TGCGCCAGCGGGCCCAGCGGGACGGAGAAGACCCAGTACTTC
CDR3aa: CASGPSGTEKTQYF

d_gene: TRBD1
abundance: medium-sized
v_gene: TRBV28
j_gene: TRBJ2-5
CDR3nt: TGTGCCAGCAGCGGCCGGGACAGGGGGTACTTC
CDR3aa: CASSGRDRGYF

d_gene: TRBD1
abundance: once
v_gene: TRBV27
j_gene: TRBJ1-2
CDR3nt: TGTGCCAGCAGTCCCGGGACAGGGGGTATTGTTGGCTACACCTTC
CDR3aa: CASSPGTGGIVGYTF

d_gene: TRBD1
abundance: many
v_gene: TRBV5-1
j_gene: TRBJ2-4
CDR3nt: TGCGCCAGCAGCCCGGGACCGGGACAGGGGCCGGCCAAAAACATTCAGTACTTC
CDR3aa: CASSPGPGQGPAKNIQYF

d_gene: NA
abundance: many
v_gene: TRBV7-2
j_gene: TRBJ1-2
CDR3nt: TGTGCCAGCAGCCGTACCGGGACGGCTGACGGCTACACCTTC
CDR3aa: CASSRTGTADGYTF

d_gene: TRBD1
abundance: medium-sized
v_gene: TRBV9
j_gene: TRBJ2-7
CDR3nt: TGTGCCAGCAGCCCACAGGGGGCGTCCTACGAGCAGTACTTC
CDR3aa: CASSPQGASYEQYF